The rows below give T cell receptor beta chains drawn from one sample of a study of blood T cell repertoires in COVID-19. Libraries were prepared by immunoSEQ multiplex PCR; TCRdb keeps only in-frame clonotypes and omits some of them. The repertoire consists of about 200,000 clones, with approximately 80% occurring once and the leading ten covering 4.5% to 6.5%. Material for sequencing was PBMCs or T cells enriched from blood (not recorded which). The receptors were gathered from a woman in her sixties with acute COVID-19. The CDR3 runs from the conserved cysteine through the conserved F or W. The order of the fields is D gene, J gene, clone size, V gene, CDR3 protein, CDR3 DNA. The D gene is left open where the match is weak. Clone size is not always given. Where it is, it says once, few, many or a class for expanded clones.

- | TRBJ1-1 | - | TRBV7-8 | CASSLRAEAFF | TGTGCCAGCAGCTTACGCGCTGAAGCTTTCTTT
- | TRBJ1-3 | once | TRBV20-1 | CSAPSGNTIYF | TGCAGTGCCCCGTCTGGAAACACCATATATTTT
TRBD1 | TRBJ2-1 | - | TRBV29-1 | CSVAGQGSYNEQFF | TGCAGCGTTGCGGGACAGGGGTCCTACAATGAGCAGTTCTTC
TRBD2 | TRBJ2-3 | - | TRBV5-4 | CASSAGLADTDTQYF | TGTGCCAGCAGCGCGGGACTAGCGGACACAGATACGCAGTATTTT
TRBD2 | TRBJ2-3 | - | TRBV7-2 | CASSQRAGDRDTQYF | TGTGCCAGCAGCCAGAGAGCGGGAGACAGAGATACGCAGTATTTT
- | TRBJ2-3 | - | TRBV7-9 | CASSSGTYTDTQYF | TGTGCCAGCAGCTCTGGGACTTACACAGATACGCAGTATTTT
TRBD2 | TRBJ2-2 | many | TRBV27 | CASSQLAGGGSTGELFF | TGTGCCAGCAGTCAACTAGCGGGAGGCGGGAGCACCGGGGAGCTGTTTTTT
TRBD2 | TRBJ2-3 | - | TRBV24-1 | CATSDYPIAFGRTDTQYF | TGTGCCACCAGTGACTATCCTATAGCATTCGGGAGGACAGATACGCAGTATTTT
TRBD1 | TRBJ1-2 | - | TRBV29-1 | CSVEDPLGLTGANYGYTF | TGCAGCGTTGAAGACCCGCTGGGACTCACAGGGGCTAACTATGGCTACACCTTC
- | TRBJ2-4 | - | TRBV30 | CAWSASGIQYF | TGTGCCTGGAGTGCTTCGGGCATTCAGTACTTC
- | TRBJ1-2 | few | TRBV28 | CASSSLRGSYTF | TGTGCCAGCAGTTCCCTCAGGGGAAGCTACACCTTC
TRBD2 | TRBJ2-2 | - | TRBV4-3 | CASSQGLARGTGELFF | TGCGCCAGCAGCCAAGGACTAGCTCGGGGCACCGGGGAGCTGTTTTTT
TRBD1 | TRBJ1-4 | - | TRBV6-6 | CASSYSGTGAEKLFF | TGTGCCAGCAGTTACTCCGGGACAGGGGCTGAAAAACTGTTTTTT
TRBD1 | TRBJ1-2 | - | TRBV5-6 | CASSQPGQFHGYTF | TGTGCCAGCAGCCAACCGGGACAGTTTCATGGCTACACCTTC
TRBD1 | TRBJ1-6 | - | TRBV12-3/TRBV12-4 | CASGTGVYSPLHF | TGTGCCAGCGGAACAGGGGTATACTCACCCCTCCACTTT
- | TRBJ1-6 | once | TRBV3-1/TRBV3-2 | CASSQGLGAAGNSPLHF | TGTGCCAGCAGCCAAGGGTTAGGGGCGGCGGGGAATTCACCCCTCCACTTT
- | TRBJ1-1 | - | TRBV11-2 | CASSLDRLGTEAFF | TGTGCCAGCAGCTTAGACAGGCTTGGCACTGAAGCTTTCTTT
- | TRBJ1-1 | few | TRBV27 | CASSLKASSPKAFF | TGTGCCAGCAGTTTAAAAGCATCCTCCCCCAAAGCTTTCTTT
- | TRBJ2-4 | - | TRBV4-1 | CASSQDGPNEAKNIQYF | TGCGCCAGCAGCCAAGATGGCCCGAATGAAGCCAAAAACATTCAGTACTTC
TRBD1 | TRBJ2-3 | - | TRBV3-1/TRBV3-2 | CASSHRDRESTDTQYF | TGTGCCAGCAGCCACCGGGACAGGGAGAGCACAGATACGCAGTATTTT
- | TRBJ1-5 | - | TRBV5-1 | CASSLEAGRQPQHF | TGCGCCAGCAGCTTGGAGGCGGGGCGTCAGCCCCAGCATTTT
TRBD1 | TRBJ2-7 | - | TRBV6-5 | CASSYPGQETKQYF | TGTGCCAGCAGTTACCCGGGACAGGAGACTAAACAGTACTTC
- | TRBJ2-2 | few | TRBV4-3 | CASSLRTATRTTGELFF | TGCGCCAGCAGCCTCCGGACAGCTACGCGGACCACCGGGGAGCTGTTTTTT
- | TRBJ2-3 | - | TRBV3-1/TRBV3-2 | CASSLSDTQYF | TGTGCCAGCAGCTTATCAGATACGCAGTATTTT
- | TRBJ1-5 | - | TRBV24-1 | CATSDFRTEINQPQHF | TGTGCCACCAGTGATTTTAGGACAGAAATCAATCAGCCCCAGCATTTT
- | TRBJ1-1 | once | TRBV9 | CASSVVDRWPGSNTEAFF | TGTGCCAGCAGCGTAGTTGATCGGTGGCCAGGATCGAACACTGAAGCTTTCTTT